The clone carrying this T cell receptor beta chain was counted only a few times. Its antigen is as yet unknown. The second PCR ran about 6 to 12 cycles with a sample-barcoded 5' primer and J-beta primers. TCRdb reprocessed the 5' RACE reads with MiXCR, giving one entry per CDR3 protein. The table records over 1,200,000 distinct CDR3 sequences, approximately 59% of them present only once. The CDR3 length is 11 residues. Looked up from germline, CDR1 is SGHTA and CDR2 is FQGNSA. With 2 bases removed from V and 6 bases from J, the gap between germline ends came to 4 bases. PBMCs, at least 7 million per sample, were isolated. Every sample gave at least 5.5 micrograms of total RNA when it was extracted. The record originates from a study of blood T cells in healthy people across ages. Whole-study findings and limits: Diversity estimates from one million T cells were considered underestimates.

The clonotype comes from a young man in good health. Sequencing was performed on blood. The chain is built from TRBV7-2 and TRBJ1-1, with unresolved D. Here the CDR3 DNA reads TGTGCCAGCAGCTTAATCGCTGAAGCTTTCTTT. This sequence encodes CASSLIAEAFF. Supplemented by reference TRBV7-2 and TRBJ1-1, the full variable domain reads GAGVSQSPSNKVTEKGKDVELRCDPISGHTALYWYRQSLGQGLEFLIYFQGNSAPDKSGLPSDRFSAERTGGSVSTLTIQRTQQEDSAVYLCASSLIAEAFFGQGTRLTVV.